Sequencing of this T cell receptor (beta chain) was carried out in a study of siplizumab effects on memory and regulatory T cells (dated by TCRdb to between 2018 and 2021). For the wider study: The effect of the anti-CD2 antibody siplizumab on alloreactive T-cell subsets was examined in allogeneic mixed lymphocyte reactions constructed from human PBMCs. Here is what the overall study found, with its caveats: In reactions with siplizumab, an average of roughly 70% of mappable alloreactive CD4+ clones were Treg-derived, compared with roughly 26% in control reactions. Because sequences below about 10^-5 frequency were poorly captured, only a minor fraction of alloreactive clones could be mapped to unstimulated subsets. Unstimulated naive T cells appeared more diverse than memory T cells, and naive cells seemed to contribute substantially to the alloresponse. Siplizumab significantly reduced the cumulative frequency of alloreactive sequences traceable to unstimulated CD4+ memory T cells. Roughly 75-95% of proliferating CD4+ or CD8+ clones could not be assigned a naive or memory phenotype. The suppressive function of proliferating Tregs from siplizumab cultures was not functionally confirmed.

Sorted unstimulated T cells, along with proliferating T cells recovered from mixed lymphocyte reactions, underwent TCRbeta CDR3 sequencing. Fresh whole blood from approximately ten HLA-typed healthy donors was used to isolate PBMCs. On this clone itself: The specificity of this receptor is unknown. No qualities accompany the bases; no much larger clone lies one base away.

From a lookup of the germline V gene, CDR1 and CDR2 are SQVTM and ANQGSEA. The CDR3 has 15 amino acids, counting the end cysteine and phenylalanine. The DNA shown is the 45-base CDR3, in frame from base 1. V sheds 3 bases and J sheds 4 bases, leaving 15 bases between their ends. Library creation used the immunoSEQ multiplex PCR assay. Roughly 9.8 x 10^4 TCR templates per sample were assayed on the deep sequencing platform. Genomic DNA extracted from sorted T cells was the material used for TCRbeta CDR3 sequencing. The authors processed their data as follows. The R programming language was used for clonal analysis of TCRbeta CDR3 data. Alloreactive CD4+ and CD8+ clones were defined by comparing unstimulated samples with post-reaction CFSE-low samples. Regulatory or non-regulatory origin was assigned to alloreactive CD4+ clones by matching of sequences to sorted unstimulated Treg and non-Treg repertoires. TCRdb's version of the immuneACCESS table is confined to in-frame rearrangements and falls short of the full clone set. An unresolved V gene accounts for under half of the shortfall where checked; the remainder is of unknown origin. From that table come the V and J calls and clone size; the DNA was used to work out D and trimming. Within this sample are some 100,000 clones, with approximately 93% of them counted one time only. 6.5% to 8% of the sample goes to the ten largest clones.

Here the chain combines TRBV29-1 and TRBJ2-2, with TRBD1 tentatively as D gene (6 bases match). The sequence derives from a human donor in good health. The sequencing input was CD8+ T cells sorted from blood. The CDR3 is CSVELIRGITGELFF. The DNA is as follows: TGCAGCGTTGAGTTGATCAGGGGTATCACCGGGGAGCTGTTTTTT.